This T cell receptor (beta chain) comes out of a study of cytomegalovirus exposure and HLA in healthy donors (dated by TCRdb to about 2017). About the full investigation: A later analysis indicated that the 130 or so validation repertoires were generated on the platform also employed for the approximately 700 repertoires of the first cohort. The study was designed to test whether signatures of past pathogen exposure could be identified by cataloging public T cell receptors. Besides the first cohort of approximately 670 subjects, a separate validation cohort made up of 95 to 150 different subjects was used. To predict cytomegalovirus infection status, the study brought together high-throughput TCR immunosequencing, statistical association of individual TCRs with disease status, and machine learning. Results and caveats for the whole study, not just this receptor: Most TCR sequences were observed very rarely across donors, whereas some public TCRs were present in many individuals. A total of around 150 TCR beta chains were listed by the study as associated with cytomegalovirus. In vitro tests confirmed that a few of the cytomegalovirus-associated TCR beta chains recognize cytomegalovirus antigens. The classifier was reported to diagnose cytomegalovirus status with high specificity and sensitivity in both the original cohort and the validation cohort. The authors suggested that the approach could potentially be generalized to other disease states and immunological phenotypes. Of the cluster scores, approximately 95% were above 0 in a later analysis, which found that TCRs clustered in the first cohort also tended to co-occur in the 95 to 150 validation repertoires. A later analysis had no HLA typing for the validation cohort, so co-occurrence there was scored across all 130 or so repertoires.

The library came from the immunoSEQ multiplex PCR assay. The authors' pipeline ran thus. A statistical classification framework was developed to diagnose cytomegalovirus status using the catalog of TCR beta chain sequences. TCRdb limited this immuneACCESS table to in-frame rearrangements with V and J called. A share of clones is missing; checked studies link under half to unresolved V genes, and the rest is unexplained. The V and J calls and clone size are taken from that table; D and trimming were inferred from the DNA. The sample has some 140,000 clones on record, 80% to 90% of them singletons. The top ten clonotypes cover roughly 3% of the sample. CDR1 is given as SGHVS and CDR2 as FQNEAQ, both from the germline V gene. V was cut back by 7 bases and J by 0 bases, leaving a gap of 16 bases between them. The CDR3 runs 15 amino acids, cysteine and phenylalanine included. Just the 45-base CDR3 DNA is kept, in frame starting at base 1.

The donors were included in the validation cohort of roughly 120 subjects, a group kept apart from the roughly 680-subject first cohort. Regarding this clone: Its antigen target is currently unknown. Per-base qualities were not stored, and no clone one base away is much larger.

This clonotype originated in a man younger than 30 in good health and CMV-seronegative. Sequencing was performed on PBMCs. The rearranged segments are TRBV7-8 and TRBJ2-7, and TRBD1 may be the D gene, going by 6 matching bases. For the CDR3, the sequence is CASTSPGTSSYEQYF. The nucleotide sequence is given as TGTGCCAGCACCTCCCCCGGGACAAGCTCCTACGAGCAGTACTTC.